The sequence of this TCR beta chain was determined in a study of T cell responses to AZD1222 COVID-19 vaccine. Study-level information: Whether given at about 4 or about 12 weeks, second doses were pooled.

Study conclusions and caveats: A mostly white British donor set with more females was recruited, and clonal diversity was possibly underestimated. Following two doses of AZD1222, Spike-specific TCR breadth and depth rose.

Libraries were prepared by immunoSEQ multiplex PCR; TCRdb keeps only in-frame clonotypes and omits some of them. The table has 95,000 to 120,000 clones, about 86% seen once. Concerning this clone: Its target is not known.

The clonotype comes from an adult in good health. The source was peripheral blood, collected on day 0 of AZD1222 vaccination.

CDR3 in amino acids: CARSLVGRQRLRVNSGNTIYF. The CDR3 DNA sequence: TGTGCCAGAAGCTTGGTGGGACGCCAAAGGTTACGGGTAAACTCTGGAAACACCATATATTTT. V gene TRBV5-3 combines with J gene TRBJ1-3; D possibly corresponds to TRBD1 (5 bases). TRBV5-3 is assigned to the ORF class and has an uncertain function. CDR3 size: 21 residues. Trimming took off 0 bases at V and 0 bases at J, with 25 bases between the two ends.